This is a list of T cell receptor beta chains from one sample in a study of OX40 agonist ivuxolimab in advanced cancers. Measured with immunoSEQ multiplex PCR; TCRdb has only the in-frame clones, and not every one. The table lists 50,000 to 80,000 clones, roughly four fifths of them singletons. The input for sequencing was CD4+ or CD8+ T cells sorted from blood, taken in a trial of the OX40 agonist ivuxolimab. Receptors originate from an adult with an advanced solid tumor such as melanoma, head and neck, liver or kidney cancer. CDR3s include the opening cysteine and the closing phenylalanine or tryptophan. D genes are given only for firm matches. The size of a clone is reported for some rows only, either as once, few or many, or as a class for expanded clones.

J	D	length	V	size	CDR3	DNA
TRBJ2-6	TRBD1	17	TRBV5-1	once	CASSPGTGSSGANVLTF	TGCGCCAGCAGCCCAGGGACAGGAAGCTCTGGGGCCAACGTCCTGACTTTC
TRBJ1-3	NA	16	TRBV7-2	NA	CASSLAHPGSGNTIYF	TGTGCCAGCAGCTTAGCGCATCCGGGATCTGGAAACACCATATATTTT
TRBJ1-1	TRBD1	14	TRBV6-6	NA	CASSNTGGRAEAFF	TGTGCCAGCAGTAATACAGGGGGGAGGGCTGAAGCTTTCTTT
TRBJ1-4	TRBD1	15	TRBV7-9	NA	CASSLQGGTDEKLFF	TGTGCCAGCAGCTTACAGGGGGGGACAGATGAAAAACTGTTTTTT
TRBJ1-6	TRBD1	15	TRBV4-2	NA	CASSQGQGVGSPLHF	TGTGCCAGCAGCCAAGGACAGGGAGTAGGATCACCCCTCCACTTT
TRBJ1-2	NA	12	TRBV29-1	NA	CSADGGIDGYTF	TGCAGCGCTGATGGGGGTATCGATGGCTACACCTTC
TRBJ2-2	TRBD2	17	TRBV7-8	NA	CASSLLTGLANTGELFF	TGTGCCAGCAGCTTATTAACGGGACTAGCGAACACCGGGGAGCTGTTTTTT
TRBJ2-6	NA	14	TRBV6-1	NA	CASSVRVGANVLTF	TGTGCCAGCAGTGTACGCGTTGGGGCCAACGTCCTGACTTTC
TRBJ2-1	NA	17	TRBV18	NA	CASSPPPAGNTRIEQFF	TGTGCCAGCTCACCACCCCCCGCCGGGAACACTAGGATTGAGCAGTTCTTC
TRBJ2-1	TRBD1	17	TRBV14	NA	CASSQRQGSLSYNEQFF	TGTGCCAGCAGCCAGAGACAGGGGTCACTCTCCTACAATGAGCAGTTCTTC